These 31 T cell receptor beta chains share one sample of origin, sequenced in a study of T cells in Graves' hyperthyroidism and ophthalmopathy. The CDR3 regions of TCR beta were amplified from RNA transcripts. First-round RT-PCR of the TCR CDR3 relied on the HTBI primer set. From the multiplex PCR reads, TCRdb called clonotypes with MiXCR, one entry per CDR3 protein. The sample consists of a few hundred thousand distinct CDR3 sequences, about 16% of them appearing once. The specimen sequenced was blood. The receptors derive from a woman between 55 and 75 years old with Graves' ophthalmopathy.

This clonotype was detected many times. CDR3: CASSLRQGTTEAFF. CDR3 DNA sequence: TGTGCCAGCAGTTTGCGACAGGGGACCACTGAAGCTTTCTTT. This sequence joins TRBV12-3 or TRBV12-4 and TRBJ1-1, with 8 bases fitting TRBD1. J gave up 4 bases and V 3 bases, and 4 bases lay outside the gene matches. This CDR3 has 14 residues.

This clonotype has a handful of counts. The V call is TRBV7-9, the J call TRBJ1-2; 7 nucleotides align to TRBD1. V shed 1 base, J shed 7 bases, and the junction held 3 bases outside the gene matches. Looked up from germline, CDR1 is SEHNR and CDR2 is FQNEAQ (reference sequence). The CDR3 is made up of 13 amino acids. CDR3 sequence: CASSLVAGGGYTF. The CDR3 bases are TGTGCCAGCAGCTTAGTGGCAGGGGGTGGCTACACCTTC.

This clonotype was recorded many times. This sequence joins TRBV2 and TRBJ1-5; D gene unclear. The CDR3 sequence is 13 residues long. Trimming left V 3 bases short and J 2 bases short, with 5 bases between. Germline CDR1 and CDR2: SNHLY and FYNNEI. CDR3 sequence (DNA): TGTGCCAGCAGTGACTCAGGCAATCAGCCCCAGCATTTT. It encodes CASSDSGNQPQHF.

In this sample, this clonotype turned up many times. This sequence joins TRBV7-2 and TRBJ2-3, with TRBD2 as a possible D gene (5 bases). The V gene's germline CDR1 is SGHTA and CDR2 FQGNSA. CDR3 size: 14 residues. Trimming left V 2 bases short and J 2 bases short, with 8 bases between. The CDR3 sequence: CASSLTRDTDTQYF. The DNA of the CDR3 is TGTGCCAGCAGCTTAACCCGGGACACAGATACGCAGTATTTT.

This clonotype showed up many times. This chain joins TRBV30 and TRBJ2-5, with TRBD2 identical over 9 bases. V gave up 0 bases and J gave up 5 bases; unmatched junction bases: 10. CDR3 length: 16 residues. Looked up from germline, CDR1 is GTSNPN and CDR2 is SVGIG (reference sequence). The CDR3 coding sequence is TGTGCCTGGAGTGTACGTGGCGGGAGGGCCTTGGAGACCCAGTACTTC. Translation gives CAWSVRGGRALETQYF.

This clonotype was detected ten times or more. The genes are TRBV6-2 or TRBV6-3 and TRBJ2-7, with 8 bases fitting TRBD2. The junction had 9 bases not matched to a gene; V was cut back by 2 bases and J by 0 bases. The CDR3 loop spans 17 amino acids. Germline V lookup: CDR1 MNHEY, CDR2 SVGEGT. CDR3 residues: CASSYRGRLANSYEQYF. The DNA for the CDR3 is TGTGCCAGCAGTTACCGGGGACGACTAGCGAACTCCTACGAGCAGTACTTC.

The chain recombines TRBV10-1 with TRBJ1-5; a possible D gene is TRBD1 (6 bases). The V and J ends lost 0 bases and 0 bases respectively, with 12 bases between them. This CDR3 contains 17 residues. Germline CDR1 is WNHNN and CDR2 is SYGVQD (reference sequence). CDR3 amino acids: CASSESRGDNSNQPQHF. The CDR3 region has the DNA TGCGCCAGCAGTGAGTCGCGGGGGGACAATAGCAATCAGCCCCAGCATTTT.

This clonotype was seen repeatedly, ten times or more. The V call is TRBV2, the J call TRBJ1-5, with 7 bases aligning to TRBD1. The J segment lost 0 bases and the V segment lost 7 bases, leaving 15 bases of the junction unmatched. The CDR3 is 18 residues long. The germline CDR1 and CDR2 sequences are SNHLY and FYNNEI. CDR3 DNA: TGTGCCAGCACCAAGGAGGAGACAGGGATCGCTAGCAATCAGCCCCAGCATTTT. Translating it yields CASTKEETGIASNQPQHF.

This clonotype came up once. The CDR3 region is CASSGASGKTEQFF. DNA for the CDR3: TGTGCCAGCAGCGGGGCTAGCGGGAAAACGGAGCAGTTCTTC. This rearrangement joins TRBV6-2 or TRBV6-3 to TRBJ2-1; 9 bases map to TRBD2. The germline gives CDR1 MNHEY, CDR2 SVGEGT. The length of the CDR3 is 14 residues. Unmatched junction bases numbered 10, after V lost 6 bases and J lost 10 bases.

The chain is built from TRBV6-2 or TRBV6-3 and TRBJ2-3; D is possibly TRBD2 (5 bases). Germline V gene sequence: CDR1 MNHEY, CDR2 SVGEGT. V lost 8 bases and J lost 6, with 12 bases in between. The CDR3 totals 12 residues. The CDR3 loop reads CASGRAADTQYF. The CDR3 nucleotides read TGTGCCAGCGGGAGAGCTGCGGATACGCAGTATTTT.

This clonotype has a count of ten or more. The J gene is TRBJ2-1, the V gene TRBV5-1; 10 bases line up with TRBD2. The J segment lost 1 base and the V segment lost 5 bases, leaving 9 bases of the junction unmatched. This CDR3 is 17 amino acids long. Germline loops: CDR1 SGHRS, CDR2 YFSETQ. DNA for the CDR3: TGCGCCAGCAGGGCTCTAGCGGGAGTTGGGTCCTACAATGAGCAGTTCTTC. It is translated as CASRALAGVGSYNEQFF.

This sequence joins TRBV6-1 and TRBJ2-7; the match to TRBD2 covers 8 bases. Trimming at V came to 5 bases and at J to 7 bases, leaving 10 bases not matched to a gene. CDR1 MNHNS and CDR2 SASEGT come from the germline V gene. The CDR3 is 14 amino acids. The CDR3 DNA reads TGTGCCAGCAGTTTAGCGGGGACCACGAGGGAGCAGTACTTC. This translates into CASSLAGTTREQYF.

This clonotype was found many times. The chain has TRBV28 and TRBJ2-2; no reliable D call. Germline CDR1 and CDR2: MDHEN and SYDVKM. V was cut by 3 bases and J by 5 bases, with 13 bases left in between. CDR3 size: 15 residues. CDR3 sequence (DNA): TGTGCCAGCAGTTTGCCCTCCTTTGGTACCGGGGAGCTGTTTTTT. Translating gives CASSLPSFGTGELFF.

A few counts support this clonotype. The gene calls are TRBV6-1 and TRBJ1-3, with D possibly being TRBD1 (6 bases). The CDR3 covers 17 residues. Germline CDR1 and CDR2: MNHNS and SASEGT. The V end lost 5 bases, the J end lost 3 bases, and 20 bases lay between the germline ends. CDR3 amino acids: CASSPRRTGLNGNTIYF. In DNA, the CDR3 is TGTGCCAGCAGTCCCCGAAGAACAGGGCTGAATGGAAACACCATATATTTT.

This clonotype has ten or more counts. The chain uses TRBV2 and TRBJ1-4, with D maybe TRBD1 (6 bases). In germline, CDR1 is SNHLY, CDR2 FYNNEI. V was shortened by 8 bases and J by 5 bases, with 15 bases between the two germline ends. The CDR3 runs 14 residues. Here the CDR3 reads CASGPQGLNEKLFF. CDR3 DNA sequence: TGTGCCAGCGGCCCGCAGGGGTTGAATGAAAAACTGTTTTTT.

This chain links TRBV4-1 with TRBJ2-7; 11 bases align to TRBD2. This CDR3 spans 15 amino acids. CDR1 and CDR2 (germline): MGHRA, YSYEKL. J gave up 3 bases and V 1 base, and 2 bases lay outside the gene matches. The CDR3 DNA sequence: TGCGCCAGCAGCCAAGGGGGACTAGCGGACTACGAGCAGTACTTC. It yields the protein CASSQGGLADYEQYF.

This clonotype was counted a few times. The gene calls are TRBV19 and TRBJ2-5; D perhaps matches TRBD1 (5 bases). Germline V lookup: CDR1 LNHDA, CDR2 SQIVND (reference sequence). The CDR3 loop spans 15 amino acids. With 5 bases removed from V and 5 bases from J, the gap between germline ends came to 18 bases. The CDR3 DNA sequence: TGTGCCAGTAGTGCCCAAACAGGCCAGTGGGAGACCCAGTACTTC. It is translated as CASSAQTGQWETQYF.

The sample holds a few counts of this clonotype. V is TRBV7-6 and J is TRBJ2-7; weak D call: TRBD1 (6 bases). Germline V lookup: CDR1 SGHVS, CDR2 FNYEAQ. This CDR3 comprises 14 residues. Trimming removed 1 base from V and 5 bases from J, with 12 bases in between. CDR3 residues: CASSLGAGDDEQYF. The CDR3 nucleotides are TGTGCCAGCAGCTTAGGCGCAGGGGACGACGAGCAGTACTTC.

This clonotype was seen ten or more times. The CDR3 spells CAGSRRQLRGEQYF. DNA for the CDR3: TGTGCCGGCTCGCGGAGACAGCTTAGGGGCGAGCAGTACTTC. The V and J genes are TRBV30 and TRBJ2-7; TRBD1 is a possible D gene (5 bases). CDR1 is GTSNPN, CDR2 SVGIG, per germline (reference sequence). V was shortened by 8 bases and J by 6 bases, with 23 bases between the two germline ends. This CDR3 comprises 14 residues.

There are many counts of this clonotype. This chain connects TRBV2 to TRBJ2-5; perhaps TRBD2 as D (5 bases). CDR1 and CDR2 from the germline V gene are SNHLY and FYNNEI. The CDR3 is made up of 12 amino acids. V was cut by 7 bases and J by 5 bases, with 11 bases left in between. DNA of the CDR3: TGTGCCAGCAAAGGAAGAGGGGAGACCCAGTACTTC. Translating it yields CASKGRGETQYF.

This sequence joins TRBV4-1 and TRBJ2-7; 8 nucleotides align to TRBD1. The CDR3 consists of 15 residues. Germline V gene data show CDR1 as MGHRA and CDR2 as YSYEKL. V shed 8 bases, J shed 6 bases, and the junction held 15 bases outside the gene matches. CDR3 sequence reads: CASHNQGASASEQYF. CDR3 in DNA: TGCGCCAGCCATAACCAGGGGGCCTCCGCCTCCGAGCAGTACTTC.

There are many counts of this clonotype. The chain recombines TRBV7-3 with TRBJ2-1; 7 nucleotides line up with TRBD2. CDR1 and CDR2 (germline): SGHTA, FQGTGA. This CDR3 has 13 amino acids. The trim removed 5 bases at V and 8 bases at J, leaving 6 bases unmatched. The CDR3 nucleotides read TGTGCCAGCAGCGGGGGACGGGAGGATGAGCAGTTCTTC. Encoded protein: CASSGGREDEQFF.

This clonotype has ten or more counts. The chain recombines TRBV2 with TRBJ2-4; D unresolved. Germline V gene data show CDR1 as SNHLY and CDR2 as FYNNEI. The CDR3 has 15 residues. The germline V and J ends were trimmed by 0 bases and 3 bases, with 9 bases remaining between them. The CDR3 coding sequence is TGTGCCAGCAGTGAAGCGCTGCTAGGCAAAAACATTCAGTACTTC. Protein product: CASSEALLGKNIQYF.

V gene TRBV9 combines with J gene TRBJ2-1; either TRBD1 or TRBD2 may supply D (5 bases each). The CDR3 sequence is 17 residues long. The V gene's germline CDR1 is SGDLS and CDR2 YYNGEE. Trimming took off 4 bases at V and 0 bases at J, with 17 bases between the two ends. The CDR3 nucleotides read TGTGCCAGCAGCCCACAACTCGGGGCGGGCTCCTACAATGAGCAGTTCTTC. Translated, it gives CASSPQLGAGSYNEQFF.

This clonotype was found many times. The chain combines TRBV7-2 with TRBJ2-2; 11 bases are a match to TRBD2. The CDR3 length is 15 residues. Germline trimming cut 2 bases from V and 7 bases from J; bases unmatched to any gene: 3. The germline V gene encodes CDR1 SGHTA and CDR2 FQGNSA. CDR3 sequence reads: CASSLRLAGHGELFF. CDR3 bases: TGTGCCAGCAGCTTAAGACTAGCGGGGCACGGGGAGCTGTTTTTT.

This clonotype was seen repeatedly, ten times or more. The CDR3 loop reads CAISPKMGLAGGRHGELFF. The CDR3, as DNA: TGTGCCATCAGTCCAAAAATGGGACTAGCGGGAGGTCGGCACGGGGAGCTGTTTTTT. The rearrangement links TRBV10-3 to TRBJ2-2, with TRBD2 matching 15 bases. The CDR3 loop spans 19 amino acids. CDR1 and CDR2 (germline): ENHRY, SYGVKD. V was clipped by 5 bases and J by 7 bases; unmatched bases: 14.

The rearrangement uses TRBV6-2 or TRBV6-3 and TRBJ2-3, with a tentative D call TRBD2 (6 bases). V was shortened by 0 bases and J by 2 bases, with 21 bases between the two germline ends. Germline assignment: CDR1 MNHEY and CDR2 SVGEGT. CDR3 size: 19 residues. The CDR3 nucleotides read TGTGCCAGCAGTTACTCGTCGTACACACCTCGGGGGACCACAGATACGCAGTATTTT. This encodes CASSYSSYTPRGTTDTQYF.

There are a few counts of this clonotype. This may be a read error, as it is one base from a much larger clone. The CDR3 sequence is CAWGRGCSQPQHF. The CDR3 DNA reads as TGTGCCTGGGGAAGGGGGTGCAGCCAGCCCCAGCATTTT. The J gene is TRBJ1-5, the V gene TRBV30, with D maybe TRBD1 (6 bases). The V gene lost 5 bases and the J gene lost 7 bases, with 15 bases spanning the gap. Germline V CDR1 and CDR2: GTSNPN, SVGIG (reference sequence). This CDR3 has 13 amino acids.

This clonotype has at least ten counts. The rearrangement uses TRBV2 and TRBJ2-5; D gene uncertain. CDR1 and CDR2 from the germline V gene are SNHLY and FYNNEI. V was trimmed by 5 bases and J by 3 bases, leaving 10 bases between them. This CDR3 comprises 13 residues. CDR3 amino acids: CASSRQAEETQYF. The DNA of the CDR3 is TGTGCCAGCAGTCGGCAGGCTGAAGAGACCCAGTACTTC.

This clonotype was seen more than once but under ten times. This chain uses TRBV12-3 or TRBV12-4 with TRBJ2-7; the D call may be TRBD1 or TRBD2 (6 bases each). The CDR3 loop spans 16 amino acids. V was trimmed by 0 bases and J by 2 bases, leaving 14 bases between them. CDR3 loop: CASSLALRGATYEQYF. CDR3 nucleotides: TGTGCCAGCAGTTTAGCGCTAAGGGGGGCTACCTACGAGCAGTACTTC.

This clonotype was detected many times. The chain couples TRBV27 to TRBJ2-3; D gene ambiguous. V was shortened by 8 bases and J by 4 bases, with 13 bases between the two germline ends. Germline V gives CDR1 MNHEY, CDR2 SMNVEV (reference sequence). This CDR3 is built from 13 residues. The CDR3 protein is CASGRQLADTQYF. The CDR3 nucleotides are TGTGCCAGCGGCCGTCAGCTAGCAGATACGCAGTATTTT.